This T cell receptor (beta chain) stems from a study of identical twins. In this sample, this clonotype turned up many times. Its antigen remains unknown. Template switching added a universal primer site, and cDNA bore unique molecular identifiers. TCRdb re-analysed the 5' RACE reads in MiXCR, keeping a single row per CDR3 protein. The data show nearly 650,000 distinct CDR3 sequences, 7.1% seen once. Germline V gives CDR1 MGHRA, CDR2 YSYEKL. V was pared by 0 bases and J by 6 bases, with 9 bases between. The CDR3 sequence is 13 residues long. Study-level results: Monozygotic twins shared more out-of-frame TCR alpha than recombination models predicted. It was possible that invariant MAIT and iNKT cells partly confounded the zero-insertion analyses. Cross-sectional statistics underpinned the conclusions; the same donors were not followed.

This sample was shared with a second study, whose subject was yellow fever vaccine responses in identical twins.

This receptor was taken from a young woman in good health. Sample: PBMCs. The genes are TRBV4-1 and TRBJ2-7; D remains ambiguous. The CDR3 loop reads CASSQDYGSEQYF. The CDR3 nucleotides read TGCGCCAGCAGCCAAGATTACGGGTCCGAGCAGTACTTC.